This record looks at one T cell receptor beta chain sequence and its context. The CDR3 length is 15 residues. Trimming removed 5 bases from V and 4 bases from J, with 15 bases in between. Germline V gives CDR1 MNHEY, CDR2 SMNVEV (reference sequence). The sample is drawn from a study of cytomegalovirus exposure and HLA in healthy donors. The PCR ran on 60 Vbeta and 13 Jbeta primers. Generated by immunoSEQ multiplex PCR, the TCRdb table keeps only in-frame clones and is missing some. The table lists approximately 140,000 clones, over 70% of them singletons. Sequencing was performed on PBMCs. The rearrangement uses TRBV27 and TRBJ1-5; a possible D gene is TRBD1 (6 bases). This TCR was recovered from a woman under 30 in good health and CMV-seronegative. This CDR3 reads CASSPQGTPNQPQHF. CDR3 bases: TGTGCCAGCAGTCCCCAGGGGACACCTAATCAGCCCCAGCATTTT.